What follows are 10 T cell receptor beta chains derived from one specimen sequenced in a study of blood T cell repertoires in COVID-19 (dated by TCRdb to the early 2020s). Library construction relied on the immunoSEQ multiplex PCR assay. TCRdb holds this immuneACCESS table with in-frame rearrangements only. Some clones are missing; in checked studies, unresolved V genes explain under half, and the rest has no known cause. This sample lists about 89,000 clones; 88% were detected once. The top ten clones comprise 0.47% of the sample. The sample consisted of peripheral blood. Receptors were obtained from a man aged 60 to 75 with acute or convalescent COVID-19.

The chain joins TRBV18 to TRBJ2-2; D not certain. The CDR3 length is 15 residues. V was cut by 2 bases and J by 4 bases, with 11 bases left in between. Germline V gene data show CDR1 as KGHSH and CDR2 as LQKENI. CDR3 in DNA: TGTGCCAGCTCACCAACCTCCCCAGGCACCGGGGAGCTGTTTTTT. It translates to CASSPTSPGTGELFF.

The chain has TRBV6-5 and TRBJ2-1; no reliable D call. Per germline, CDR1 MNHEY and CDR2 SVGAGI. Between the trimmed V and J ends, which lost 8 bases and 10 bases, there was a span of 15 bases. CDR3 length: 12 residues. The DNA for the CDR3 is TGTGCCAGCGAGATCGGTTCTACCGAGCAGTTCTTC. It translates to CASEIGSTEQFF.

The V call is TRBV10-3, the J call TRBJ2-7, with TRBD2 identical over 14 bases. V gave up 0 bases and J gave up 7 bases; unmatched junction bases: 8. CDR1 and CDR2 (germline): ENHRY, SYGVKD. The CDR3 totals 17 residues. CDR3 sequence reads: CAISESTGLAGVGEQYF. In DNA, the CDR3 is TGTGCCATCAGTGAGTCGACGGGACTAGCGGGAGTAGGAGAGCAGTACTTC.

V usage is TRBV18 and J usage is TRBJ1-2, with 10 bases matching TRBD1. The V segment lost 1 base and the J segment 0 bases; nucleotides outside the gene matches: 5. The germline gives CDR1 KGHSH, CDR2 LQKENI. This CDR3 spans 17 amino acids. The CDR3 protein is CASSPRRTGGPNYGYTF. The CDR3 region has the DNA TGTGCCAGCTCACCACGTAGGACAGGGGGACCTAACTATGGCTACACCTTC.

The DNA for the CDR3 is TGTGCCAGCAGCTCGGGACAGCCTTTCGGCTACACCTTC. This translates into CASSSGQPFGYTF. This rearrangement joins TRBV5-6 to TRBJ1-2, with TRBD1 matching 7 bases. The CDR3 has 13 amino acids. Germline V gives CDR1 SGHDT, CDR2 YYEEEE. The ends lost 3 bases at V and 8 bases at J; junction bases unmatched: 7.

This rearrangement joins TRBV9 to TRBJ1-1; TRBD1 agrees at 10 bases. Losses at the gene ends were 0 bases for V and 10 bases for J; bases not matched to a gene: 9. Germline V lookup: CDR1 SGDLS, CDR2 YYNGEE. The CDR3 is 15 residues long. This CDR3 is CASSVDPDRGQTAFF. The CDR3 DNA reads as TGTGCCAGCAGCGTAGATCCCGACAGGGGGCAGACAGCTTTCTTT.

The chain joins TRBV18 to TRBJ1-6; the D gene is possibly TRBD1 (5 bases). V was pared by 3 bases and J by 5 bases, with 14 bases between. Per the germline V gene, CDR1 is KGHSH and CDR2 is LQKENI. The CDR3 is 16 amino acids. This chain's CDR3 is CASSPRGDLNNSPLHF. The CDR3 nucleotides are TGTGCCAGCTCACCCCGCGGGGACCTCAATAATTCACCCCTCCACTTT.

V gene TRBV5-1 combines with J gene TRBJ1-1, with D possibly matching TRBD1 (5 bases). Deletions cut 0 bases from V and 4 bases from J, with 19 bases between. The CDR3 runs to 17 residues. Germline CDR1 reads SGHRS; CDR2 reads YFSETQ. The CDR3 spells CASSLDGSSGGGTEAFF. As DNA, the CDR3 is TGCGCCAGCAGCTTGGACGGGTCGAGTGGGGGAGGCACTGAAGCTTTCTTT.

The gene calls are TRBV5-4 and TRBJ2-5; tentatively, D is TRBD2 (6 bases). V was pared by 4 bases and J by 2 bases, with 15 bases between. Germline-derived CDR1 and CDR2 are SGHNT and YYREEE (reference sequence). The CDR3 loop spans 15 amino acids. The CDR3: CASSTGTSGQETQYF. The DNA of the CDR3 is TGTGCCAGCAGCACCGGGACTTCGGGGCAAGAGACCCAGTACTTC.

The chain has TRBV7-2 and TRBJ2-7; the D gene is possibly TRBD1 (5 bases). Germline V CDR1 and CDR2: SGHTA, FQGNSA. V lost 1 base and J 3 bases, leaving 7 bases between the germline ends. CDR3 length equals 13 residues. This chain's CDR3 is CASSLDRNYEQYF. The CDR3 nucleotides are TGTGCCAGCAGCTTAGACAGGAACTACGAGCAGTACTTC.